This T cell receptor beta chain comes out of a study of blood T cells in healthy people across ages. PCR was performed a second time for roughly 6 to 12 cycles using a sample-barcoded 5' primer and a J-beta primer mix. TCRdb re-derived calls from the 5' RACE reads in MiXCR, one entry per CDR3 protein. The sample carries 1 million or so distinct CDR3 sequences, 20% to 25% recorded once. Germline V gene sequence: CDR1 LNHNV, CDR2 YYDKDF (reference sequence). The V and J ends lost 0 bases and 1 base respectively, with 9 bases between them. The CDR3 spans 15 residues. This same sample was also taken into another study, of T cells of mothers and their children.

The source of this sequence is a girl aged 2-10 years in good health. The gene calls are TRBV15 and TRBJ1-2; no clear D. The material sequenced was blood. CDR3 region: CATSRERAVNYGYTF. The CDR3 bases are TGTGCCACCAGCAGAGAGAGGGCGGTTAACTATGGCTACACCTTC.